Shown below are 18 T cell receptor beta chains from a single sample sequenced in a study of blood T cell repertoires in COVID-19. TCRdb keeps only in-frame clones here, not all; method: immunoSEQ multiplex PCR. The table has a few hundred thousand clones, approximately 90% seen once. The material sequenced was PBMCs or T cells enriched from blood (not recorded which). The receptors shown here come from a woman aged 35 to 49 with acute COVID-19.

The genes are TRBV28 and TRBJ2-7; 11 bases are a match to TRBD2. The germline CDR1 and CDR2 sequences are MDHEN and SYDVKM. This CDR3 comprises 15 residues. Unmatched junction bases numbered 2, after V lost 2 bases and J lost 2 bases. The CDR3: CASSLKTSGTYEQYF. The CDR3, as DNA: TGTGCCAGCAGTTTAAAGACTAGCGGGACCTACGAGCAGTACTTC.

This chain uses TRBV28 with TRBJ2-3, with TRBD2 matching over 14 bases. The CDR3 sequence is 18 residues long. Germline V gives CDR1 MDHEN, CDR2 SYDVKM. Germline trimming cut 9 bases from V and 2 bases from J; bases unmatched to any gene: 13. DNA for the CDR3: TGTGCCAGTAAAGGACTAGCGGGAGGTAGTGCCTCCACAGATACGCAGTATTTT. This sequence encodes CASKGLAGGSASTDTQYF.

This chain uses TRBV12-5 with TRBJ1-3; no clear D gene. Per the germline V gene, CDR1 is LGHNT and CDR2 is FRNRAP. V lost 6 bases, J lost 2 bases, and 17 bases lay in between. CDR3 length equals 16 residues. CDR3: CASGPGLGKTGNTIYF. CDR3 DNA sequence: TGTGCTAGTGGCCCCGGACTGGGAAAAACTGGAAACACCATATATTTT.

The V call is TRBV6-5, the J call TRBJ1-2; TRBD1 agrees at 8 bases. Germline CDR1 reads MNHEY; CDR2 reads SVGAGI. With 2 bases clipped from V and 5 bases from J, the junction kept 4 bases outside the gene matches. This CDR3 contains 14 residues. CDR3 loop: CASSYGDRLYGYTF. CDR3 DNA: TGTGCCAGCAGTTACGGGGACAGGTTATATGGCTACACCTTC.

The rearrangement links TRBV18 to TRBJ1-6; 8 positions agree with TRBD1. J lost 10 bases, V lost 4 bases, and 9 bases had no gene match. Germline values: CDR1 KGHSH, CDR2 LQKENI. The CDR3 sequence is 15 residues long. The CDR3 nucleotides are TGTGCCAGCTCACGCTCTCAGGGGGCGAACTCACCCCTCCACTTT. This translates into CASSRSQGANSPLHF.

The chain links TRBV6-5 to TRBJ2-5; D is ambiguous. This CDR3 is 14 amino acids long. Trimming shortened V by 0 bases and J by 5 bases, and 10 bases separated the two germline ends. Germline CDR1 is MNHEY and CDR2 is SVGAGI. The CDR3 loop is CASSYSGRRETQYF. CDR3 coding DNA: TGTGCCAGCAGTTACTCGGGTAGGCGGGAGACCCAGTACTTC.

J is TRBJ2-5 and V is TRBV5-1; D remains ambiguous. Trimming pared 0 bases from V and 1 base from J, leaving 7 bases between. Germline V lookup: CDR1 SGHRS, CDR2 YFSETQ. The CDR3 loop spans 14 amino acids. CDR3: CASSLVPSQETQYF. CDR3 bases: TGCGCCAGCAGCTTGGTGCCTAGCCAAGAGACCCAGTACTTC.

The J gene is TRBJ2-5, the V gene TRBV10-3; 7 nucleotides align to TRBD2. The V segment lost 1 base and the J segment 3 bases; nucleotides outside the gene matches: 8. Germline values: CDR1 ENHRY, CDR2 SYGVKD. The CDR3 is 16 amino acids. CDR3 residues: CAISEFKAGVEETQYF. CDR3 sequence (DNA): TGTGCCATCAGTGAGTTTAAGGCGGGAGTTGAAGAGACCCAGTACTTC.

Comment on this clone: The junction and the germline gene differ at one end; a read error may be behind it. The V gene is TRBV7-7, the J gene TRBJ2-5, with 10 bases identical to TRBD1. The CDR3 is made up of 16 amino acids. Germline CDR1 is SSHAT and CDR2 is FNYEAQ (reference sequence). The CDR3 nucleotides read TGTGCTAGCAGCCGAGGACAGGGGGGGTTCCAAGAGACCCAGTACTTC. Residues: CASSRGQGGFQETQYF.

The chain links TRBV6-2 or TRBV6-3 to TRBJ1-4; a possible D gene is TRBD1 (5 bases). This CDR3 has 14 residues. Trimming took 5 bases from V and 5 from J, leaving 12 bases between them. In germline, CDR1 is MNHEY, CDR2 SVGEGT. As DNA, the CDR3 is TGTGCCAGCAGTACACCGCGACAGAATGAAAAACTGTTTTTT. This codes for CASSTPRQNEKLFF.

The chain has TRBV30 and TRBJ2-7; a weak D match, TRBD2 (6 bases). Germline assignment: CDR1 GTSNPN and CDR2 SVGIG (reference sequence). V lost 4 bases, J lost 6 bases, and 13 bases lay in between. The CDR3 extends over 12 amino acids. The CDR3 sequence is CAWNGGGPEQYF. Written as DNA, the CDR3 is TGTGCCTGGAACGGTGGAGGGCCCGAGCAGTACTTC.

This clone has a handful of counts. This sequence joins TRBV7-9 and TRBJ2-1; 10 bases align to TRBD1. V lost 3 bases and J lost 8; bases outside the gene matches: 10. The CDR3 sequence is 16 residues long. Germline CDR1 reads SEHNR; CDR2 reads FQNEAQ (reference sequence). Here the CDR3 reads CASSFPARDRGDEQFF. CDR3 nucleotide sequence: TGTGCCAGCAGCTTCCCCGCCCGGGACAGGGGTGATGAGCAGTTCTTC.

The gene calls are TRBV12-3 or TRBV12-4 and TRBJ1-5; D call uncertain. Trimming took 6 bases from V and 5 from J, leaving 11 bases between them. This CDR3 has 13 residues. The CDR3, as DNA: TGTGCCAGCAGCCGTCTCGGAGATCAGCCCCAGCATTTT. It codes for CASSRLGDQPQHF.

The rearrangement links TRBV4-3 to TRBJ2-1, with 10 bases fitting TRBD2. The CDR3 length is 18 residues. The V gene's germline CDR1 is LGHNA and CDR2 YSLEER. With 1 base clipped from V and 10 bases from J, the junction kept 16 bases outside the gene matches. CDR3 sequence reads: CASSQAPFGAGGSSEQFF. The CDR3 DNA sequence: TGCGCCAGCAGCCAAGCCCCTTTTGGAGCGGGAGGGTCCTCGGAGCAGTTCTTC.

V gene TRBV5-5 combines with J gene TRBJ2-1; perhaps TRBD1 as D (7 bases). CDR3 size: 20 residues. V was pared by 4 bases and J by 0 bases, with 26 bases between. The germline gives CDR1 SGHKS, CDR2 YYEKEE (reference sequence). This CDR3 reads CASSNRWRVGQDSSYNEQFF. The CDR3 nucleotides are TGTGCCAGCAGCAATCGGTGGAGGGTTGGACAGGACAGCTCCTACAATGAGCAGTTCTTC.

The chain employs TRBV5-8 and TRBJ1-5; D remains unclear. Germline CDR1 and CDR2: SGHTS and YDEGEE. This CDR3 has 15 residues. Trimming removed 0 bases at V and 2 bases at J, with 9 bases between. This chain's CDR3 is CASSLALAGNQPQHF. CDR3 nucleotide sequence: TGTGCCAGCAGCTTGGCCTTAGCAGGCAATCAGCCCCAGCATTTT.

V is TRBV19 and J is TRBJ1-2; 12 positions agree with TRBD1. V shed 5 bases, J shed 7 bases, and the junction held 14 bases outside the gene matches. The germline CDR1 and CDR2 sequences are LNHDA and SQIVND (reference sequence). There are 17 residues in the CDR3. The CDR3 nucleotides are TGTGCCAGTAGTCATACGGGACCGGGACAGGGGGCGCGTGGCTACACCTTC. Protein: CASSHTGPGQGARGYTF.

This clone was seen only once. J is TRBJ2-7 and V is TRBV6-5; 7 positions match TRBD2. Germline CDR1 is MNHEY and CDR2 is SVGAGI. The CDR3 has 16 amino acids. V lost 2 bases, J lost 6 bases, and 13 bases stayed unmatched. The DNA for the CDR3 is TGTGCCAGCAGTTACGGAATAGCAGGGAGGGGTGGCGAGCAGTACGTC. Protein: CASSYGIAGRGGEQYV.